This TCR beta chain was retrieved from a study of blood T cell repertoires in COVID-19. Study overall: The study drew acute and convalescent COVID-19 samples from the United States, Italy and Spain. T cells, B-cell-depleted T cells, or PBMCs supplied cDNA or gDNA.

Only one count was recorded for this clone. Methods used by the authors: Researchers report that nucleated cell counts were estimated from reference gene primer amplification. Sequenced by immunoSEQ multiplex PCR; TCRdb stores in-frame clones only, minus some. V, J and clone size derive from that table, while D and trimming were established from the DNA sequence. The sample carries about 25,000 clones, approximately 88% recorded once. Germline CDR1 is MNHEY and CDR2 is SVGAGI. The CDR3 contains 15 residues. V was cut by 8 bases and J by 2 bases, with 19 bases left in between. The V call is TRBV6-5, the J call TRBJ2-7; tentatively, D is TRBD1 (5 bases). Sequencing used peripheral blood. The sequence was obtained from a human donor with active COVID-19. The donor label of this sample is uncertain. CDR3 in DNA: TGTGCCAGCGGTATTGGGCAGGGTCCTACCTACGAGCAGTACTTC. This gives the protein CASGIGQGPTYEQYF.